The clone carrying this T cell receptor (beta chain) was seen just once. The antigen is not known. These data originate in a study of T cell clonotyping in hematopoietic cell transplantation. In the study overall: Recipient samples before transplant were obtained post-cytoreduction. Study-wide results and limits: Pathologically expanded recipient clonotypes increased progressively from day 30 to day 180 as diversity fell.

V was clipped by 0 bases and J by 2 bases, with 5 bases between them. Germline CDR1 is SGHNT and CDR2 is YENEEA. This CDR3 is built from 13 residues. Only in-frame clones appear in the TCRdb table, and some are missing; sequencing was by immunoSEQ multiplex PCR. The sample yields about 21,000 clones, roughly 88% seen once. The time point is: recipient sample about 28 days before transplant, after cytoreduction. The source of this sequence is a man aged 18-30 years with biphenotypic leukemia. Some clones in this sample may be carry-over from other donors' samples. V usage is TRBV11-3 and J usage is TRBJ2-7; D gene uncertain. Sample: peripheral blood mononuclear cells, taken before stem cell transplant. This chain's CDR3 is CASSLDGAYEQYF. The DNA of the CDR3 is TGTGCCAGCAGCTTAGATGGTGCCTACGAGCAGTACTTC.